A single sample gave rise to the 3 T cell receptor beta chains below, sequenced in a study of T cells expressing NK-cell markers. Each CDR3 protein gets one entry in TCRdb, which reprocessed the 5' RACE reads and gives no DNA. The listing contains about 140,000 distinct CDR3 sequences. Material: blood T cells: a sorted CD56 or NKG2C T cell subset, CD4+ or CD8+ T cells, or bulk PBMC T cells (not recorded which). These receptors were obtained from a man in his late teens or twenties in good health.

The J gene is TRBJ2-1, the V gene TRBV5-1; lacking DNA, the TRBD2 call made by TCRdb goes unchecked. This CDR3 region has 14 residues. The germline gives CDR1 SGHRS, CDR2 YFSETQ. Here the CDR3 reads CASSLDLVGGEQFF.

This rearrangement joins TRBV6-4 to TRBJ2-1. From germline, CDR1 is MRHNA and CDR2 SNTAGT. The CDR3 has 15 residues. The CDR3 region is CASSPIADRYNEQFF.

V usage is TRBV6-2 or TRBV6-3 and J usage is TRBJ2-1; TCRdb reports TRBD2, a call that lacks DNA to check it against. From germline, CDR1 is MNHEY and CDR2 SVGEGT. This CDR3 comprises 14 residues. The CDR3 protein is CASRRAGGPNEQFF.